What follows are 9 T cell receptor beta chains derived from one specimen sequenced in a study of cytomegalovirus exposure and HLA in healthy donors. Use of 60 Vbeta and 13 Jbeta primers characterized the PCR. Sequencing was performed with immunoSEQ multiplex PCR; in TCRdb, only in-frame clones are kept and a portion is missing. This sample has around 130,000 clones; about 80% occur once, and the top ten carry approximately 2.8%. Sample: PBMCs. The receptor source for this set is a boy aged 2-9 years in good health and CMV-seronegative.

The chain combines TRBV2 with TRBJ2-3; possibly TRBD2 for D (6 bases). The V end was cut by 2 bases, the J end by 0 bases, with 15 bases between. CDR1 and CDR2 from the germline V gene are SNHLY and FYNNEI. The CDR3 totals 17 residues. For the CDR3, the DNA is TGTGCCAGCAGTGAACGGGCGGGAACCCTTAGCACAGATACGCAGTATTTT. It codes for CASSERAGTLSTDTQYF.

The DNA for the CDR3 is TGTGCCAGCAGTCCCGTCCCTCGCATGACAGGGGGCTCGAGTGAGCAGTTCTTC. Its translation: CASSPVPRMTGGSSEQFF. The chain combines TRBV6-4 with TRBJ2-1; 10 positions agree with TRBD1. Germline CDR1 is MRHNA and CDR2 is SNTAGT. Trimming cost V 5 bases and J 9 bases; bases outside gene matches: 19. CDR3 length equals 18 residues.

V and J are TRBV27 and TRBJ2-4; 8 bases match TRBD1. Trimming cost V 7 bases and J 3 bases; bases outside gene matches: 14. Germline V CDR1 and CDR2: MNHEY, SMNVEV (reference sequence). CDR3 length: 17 residues. CDR3 bases: TGTGCCAGCATAAATCCGGGACAGGAAGGGGGCAAAAACATTCAGTACTTC. Its translation: CASINPGQEGGKNIQYF.

This clone has only one observation. V and J are TRBV6-4 and TRBJ2-3, with 8 bases lining up with TRBD1. CDR3 length equals 15 residues. Germline CDR1 is MRHNA and CDR2 is SNTAGT. After removal of 6 bases from V and 4 bases from J, the junction contained 9 bases not matched to a gene. CDR3 DNA sequence: TGTGCCAGCAGCAGTACGAAGACAGGGGCAGATACGCAGTATTTT. It yields the protein CASSSTKTGADTQYF.

The chain carries TRBV30 and TRBJ1-5, with D unclear. The CDR3 spans 14 residues. V dropped 3 bases and J dropped 0 bases, with 9 bases sitting between them. Germline V gene data show CDR1 as GTSNPN and CDR2 as SVGIG (reference sequence). CDR3: CAWRNAGSNQPQHF. DNA for the CDR3: TGTGCCTGGAGAAATGCAGGTAGCAATCAGCCCCAGCATTTT.

This chain links TRBV2 with TRBJ2-5, with a weak D call TRBD2 (5 bases). The CDR3 is made up of 12 amino acids. V was clipped by 8 bases and J by 2 bases, with 9 bases between them. Germline CDR1 reads SNHLY; CDR2 reads FYNNEI. In DNA form, the CDR3 reads TGTGCCAGCCATCGGACTCAAGAGACCCAGTACTTC. This encodes CASHRTQETQYF.

V and J are TRBV7-2 and TRBJ1-6; TRBD1 is a possible D gene (6 bases). The ends were cut back, 5 bases at V and 8 bases at J, with 13 bases in the middle. CDR3 length: 14 amino acids. The germline V gene has CDR1 SGHTA and CDR2 FQGNSA. CDR3 coding DNA: TGTGCCAGCAGCGCCAACAGGGCTGATTCACCCCTCCACTTT. This encodes CASSANRADSPLHF.

V is TRBV10-3 and J is TRBJ1-1; 9 bases align to TRBD1. The CDR3 has 15 residues. Unmatched junction bases numbered 9, after V lost 4 bases and J lost 6 bases. From germline, CDR1 is ENHRY and CDR2 SYGVKD. This CDR3 reads CAISVIRDRAPEAFF. CDR3 DNA sequence: TGTGCCATCAGTGTAATCCGGGACAGGGCCCCTGAAGCTTTCTTT.

This chain connects TRBV19 to TRBJ1-2; D call uncertain. The CDR3 extends over 15 amino acids. Germline loops: CDR1 LNHDA, CDR2 SQIVND (reference sequence). Trimming removed 7 bases at V and 3 bases at J, with 18 bases between. As DNA, the CDR3 is TGTGCCAGTACTTGGCAGGCTAACCTCGACTATGGCTACACCTTC. It yields the protein CASTWQANLDYGYTF.